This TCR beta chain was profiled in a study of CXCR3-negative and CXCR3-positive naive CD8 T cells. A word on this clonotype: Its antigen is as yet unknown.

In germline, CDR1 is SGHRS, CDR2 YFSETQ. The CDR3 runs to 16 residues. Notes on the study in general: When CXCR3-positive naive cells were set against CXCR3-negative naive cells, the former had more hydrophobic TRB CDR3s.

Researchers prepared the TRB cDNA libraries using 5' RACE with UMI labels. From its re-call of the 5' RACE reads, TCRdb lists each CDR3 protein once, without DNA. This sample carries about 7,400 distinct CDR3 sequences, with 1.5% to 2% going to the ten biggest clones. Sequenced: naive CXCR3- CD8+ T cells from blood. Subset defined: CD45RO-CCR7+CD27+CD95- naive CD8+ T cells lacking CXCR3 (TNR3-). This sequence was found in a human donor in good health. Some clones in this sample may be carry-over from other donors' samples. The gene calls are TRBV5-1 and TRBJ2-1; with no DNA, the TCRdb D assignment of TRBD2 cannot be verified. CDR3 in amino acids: CASSLRLVPPGNEQFF.